This TCR beta chain originates from a study of human T cells and chemical hapten exposure. Study-wide context: Patch tests put 0.01% DPC on the upper back, read at 6 days. The study, taken as a whole, reports: Counts of TCRs above 1 in 1000 frequency stayed unchanged with DPC sensitization.

Comments on this clonotype: Its cognate antigen is unknown.

Time point described: patch test 2, 6 weeks after DPC sensitization. Treatment in this sample: therapeutic diphenylcyclopropenone sensitization with weekly scalp DPC. Individual cDNA molecules each carried unique molecular identifiers attached by the library. Using its own MiXCR run on the RACE reads, TCRdb lists one record per CDR3 protein. Here the sample spans fewer than 80,000 distinct CDR3 sequences, 10% being singletons. This sequence was found in a woman aged 45-59 years with alopecia areata. Some clones in this sample may be carry-over from other donors' samples. The input for sequencing was whole blood, taken in connection with sensitization to the hapten diphenylcyclopropenone (DPC).

This CDR3 reads CASSFGQNYEQYF. CDR3 sequence (DNA): TGTGCCAGCAGCTTTGGGCAGAACTACGAGCAGTACTTC. The V gene is TRBV7-6, the J gene TRBJ2-7, with D uncertain. The CDR3 is made up of 13 amino acids. The germline V gene encodes CDR1 SGHVS and CDR2 FNYEAQ. Trimming shortened V by 3 bases and J by 3 bases, and 9 bases separated the two germline ends.